Each of the 4 T cell receptor beta chains below was sequenced from the same sample in a study of T cell responses to AZD1222 COVID-19 vaccine. This table comes from immunoSEQ multiplex PCR, and its TCRdb copy is limited to in-frame clones, with some not included. The sample includes under 200,000 clones, roughly 93% of them seen just once. The input for sequencing was peripheral blood, taken on day 0 of AZD1222 vaccination. The receptors stem from an adult in good health.

This chain uses TRBV10-3 with TRBJ2-7; 7 nucleotides agree with TRBD2. V lost 4 bases and J lost 0; bases outside the gene matches: 3. In germline, CDR1 is ENHRY, CDR2 SYGVKD. The CDR3 runs 14 residues. The CDR3 sequence is CAISAGGSSYEQYF. The DNA for the CDR3 is TGTGCCATCAGTGCGGGAGGTAGCTCCTACGAGCAGTACTTC.

The chain uses TRBV7-9 and TRBJ2-2; D is uncertain. CDR1 and CDR2 (germline): SEHNR, FQNEAQ (reference sequence). The CDR3 spans 15 residues. V was clipped by 2 bases and J by 4 bases, with 11 bases between them. The CDR3 loop reads CASSLMLVITGELFF. The CDR3 DNA follows: TGTGCCAGCAGCTTAATGTTGGTGATCACCGGGGAGCTGTTTTTT.

The genes are TRBV6-1 and TRBJ2-7; 10 nucleotides line up with TRBD1. The CDR3 is 16 residues long. CDR1 MNHNS and CDR2 SASEGT come from the germline V gene. V lost 3 bases, J lost 3 bases, and 8 bases stayed unmatched. The CDR3 here is CASSDSWTGGGYEQYF. The CDR3 DNA reads TGTGCCAGCAGTGATTCCTGGACAGGGGGGGGCTACGAGCAGTACTTC.

V gene TRBV30 combines with J gene TRBJ2-3; a weak D match, TRBD2 (5 bases). The CDR3 extends over 14 amino acids. V lost 5 bases to trimming and J lost 0 bases, with 12 bases between them. Germline assignment: CDR1 GTSNPN and CDR2 SVGIG (reference sequence). CDR3 sequence reads: CAWLAPPSTDTQYF. The CDR3 nucleotides are TGTGCCTGGCTAGCTCCTCCTAGCACAGATACGCAGTATTTT.